This T cell receptor beta chain was retrieved from a study of control samples from healthy donors and cancer patients. This clone ranks as medium-sized. Assay used: immunoSEQ multiplex PCR; TCRdb lists only in-frame clones, some missing. The table records more than 95,000 clones, around 86% of them present only once. V was shortened by 5 bases and J by 1 base, with 13 bases between the two germline ends. This CDR3 has 14 amino acids. CDR1 and CDR2 (germline): SGDLS, YYNGEE. V usage is TRBV9 and J usage is TRBJ2-7; D may be TRBD1 (6 bases). This TCR derives from a man between 35 and 55 years old in good health. Sequenced material: blood. The CDR3 region has the DNA TGTGCCAGCAGGCCCTCGGACAGTTCCTACGAGCAGTACTTC. Its translation is CASRPSDSSYEQYF.